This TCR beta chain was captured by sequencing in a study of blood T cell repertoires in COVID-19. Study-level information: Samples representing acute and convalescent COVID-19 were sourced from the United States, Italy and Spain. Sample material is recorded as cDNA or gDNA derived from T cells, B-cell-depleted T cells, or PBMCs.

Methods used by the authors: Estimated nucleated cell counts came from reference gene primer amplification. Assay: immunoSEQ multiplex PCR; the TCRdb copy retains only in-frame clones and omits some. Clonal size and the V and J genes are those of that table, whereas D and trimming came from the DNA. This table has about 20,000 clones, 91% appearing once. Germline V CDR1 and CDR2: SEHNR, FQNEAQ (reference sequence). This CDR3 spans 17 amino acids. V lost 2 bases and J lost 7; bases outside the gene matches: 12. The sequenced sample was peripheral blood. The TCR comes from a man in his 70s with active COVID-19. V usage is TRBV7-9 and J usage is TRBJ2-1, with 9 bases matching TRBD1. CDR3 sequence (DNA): TGTGCCAGCAGCTTACCTACCGGGACAGGGAGCTGGAATGAGCAGTTCTTC. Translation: CASSLPTGTGSWNEQFF.